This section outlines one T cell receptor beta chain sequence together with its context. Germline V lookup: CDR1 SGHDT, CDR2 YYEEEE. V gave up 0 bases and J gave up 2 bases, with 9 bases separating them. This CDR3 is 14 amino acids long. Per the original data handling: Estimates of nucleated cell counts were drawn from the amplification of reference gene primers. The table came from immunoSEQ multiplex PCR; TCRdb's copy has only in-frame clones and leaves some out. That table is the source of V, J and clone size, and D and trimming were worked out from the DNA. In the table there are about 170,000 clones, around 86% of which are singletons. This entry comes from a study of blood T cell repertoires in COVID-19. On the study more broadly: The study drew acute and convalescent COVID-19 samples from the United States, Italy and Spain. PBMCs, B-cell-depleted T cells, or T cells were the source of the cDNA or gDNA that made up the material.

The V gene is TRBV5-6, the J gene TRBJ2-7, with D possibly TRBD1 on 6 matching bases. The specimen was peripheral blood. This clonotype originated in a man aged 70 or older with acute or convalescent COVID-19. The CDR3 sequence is CASSLVGATYEQYF. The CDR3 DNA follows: TGTGCCAGCAGCTTGGTGGGGGCCACCTACGAGCAGTACTTC. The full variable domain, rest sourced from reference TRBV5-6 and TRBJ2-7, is DAGVTQSPTHLIKTRGQQVTLRCSPKSGHDTVSWYQQALGQGPQFIFQYYEEEERQRGNFPDRFSGHQFPNYSSELNVNALLLGDSALYLCASSLVGATYEQYFGPGTRLTVT.